The clone carrying this T cell receptor beta chain was detected a few times. Clones were read by immunoSEQ multiplex PCR, and TCRdb kept only the in-frame ones, dropping some. The table lists roughly 110,000 clones, roughly four fifths of them singletons. The data are from a study of blood T cell repertoires in COVID-19. About the research overall: Whether acute or convalescent, the COVID-19 samples came from the United States, Italy and Spain. T cells, B-cell-depleted T cells, or PBMCs supplied cDNA or gDNA.

Per the germline V gene, CDR1 is WSHSY and CDR2 is SAAADI. Trimming cost V 3 bases and J 7 bases; bases outside gene matches: 5. CDR3 size: 15 residues. The receptor's source is a woman in her sixties with acute or convalescent COVID-19. The chain joins TRBV10-2 to TRBJ1-6; 8 nucleotides match TRBD1. Sample: peripheral blood. The DNA for the CDR3 is TGCGCCAGCAGTGACAGGGGGCGCGGAAATTCACCCCTCCACTTT. Its protein product is CASSDRGRGNSPLHF.